The T cell receptor beta chain described here comes from a study of shared clonotypes between healthy human individuals (dated by TCRdb to 2019 to 2021). Background on the whole study: The cohort included three men and a couple of women between 18 and 49 years of age. For each donor, CD4 naive and CD4 memory were each run on three plates, CD8 naive on two plates, and CD8 memory on one plate. The study deeply sequenced blood TCR repertoires of roughly five healthy adults to estimate repertoire size and the extent of clonotype sharing between individuals. Different laboratories and diverse techniques were used to prepare libraries and sequence TCR repertoires, to increase sequencing depth and limit assay-specific biases. Per donor, leukapheresis produced somewhere between about 0.85 and 8.9 billion PBMCs.

TCR CDR3 regions were amplified from genomic DNA by multiplex PCR using the deep immunoSEQ assay. For each cell subset, the extracted genomic DNA was distributed evenly across all wells of several immunoSEQ 96-well plates, and each plate served as one replicate. For sorted subsets, each replicate PCR was loaded with roughly 200 ng genomic DNA, equivalent to some 27,000 T cell genomes. Purified libraries were quantified with a Qubit 3.0 fluorometer, sized on a Bioanalyzer 2100, and re-quantified with the KAPA Library Quantification kit. A separate single-read 150-cycle Illumina NextSeq 550 flow cell was used to sequence each immunoSEQ 96-well plate. In the paper's pipeline: Because only junctional sequences without quality scores were contained in the immunoSEQ output, filtering matching that applied to full-length reads could not be performed. To assign V/J genes and CDR3, sequences were annotated using PyIR, a Python wrapper for IgBLAST v1.9, with IMGT germline references. Reads with weak V/J assignments (E-value above 1e-6), missing CDR3, stop codons, out-of-frame junctions, or ambiguous translated residues were removed. V3J clonotypes were defined by identical inferred V gene, J gene, and CDR3 amino acid sequence. Percentage overlap between repertoires was computed as shared unique clonotypes divided by the size of the smaller repertoire. RTK rarefaction, the Chao1 estimator, and Recon v2.1 estimates of unobserved clonotypes were used to assess repertoire richness. Generation probabilities for all TCRbeta clonotypes obtained by the gDNA method from four donors were computed using OLGA. TCRdb's version of the immuneACCESS table is confined to in-frame rearrangements and falls short of the full clone set. An unresolved V gene accounts for under half of the shortfall where checked; the remainder is of unknown origin. V, J and clone size were drawn from that table, and D and trimming were deduced from the DNA. The sample yields over 2 million clones; about 95% were counted once. The ten largest clonotypes hold 0.9% to 1.3% of the sample.

In the case of this clone: The clone's antigen remains unknown. No much larger clone is present one base from it, and per-base qualities are unavailable.

CD8 naive samples were obtained by positive selection for CCR7 among CD45RO-negative cells, yielding a CD45RA+CCR7+ population from which TemRA cells were excluded. Donors were healthy HIV-negative adults with no recently reported acute infections or vaccinations. Only Caucasian adults living in Nashville, Tennessee, USA were represented among the donors. Blood was obtained by leukapheresis, after which PBMCs were separated by Ficoll-Histopaque density gradient centrifugation and cryopreserved in liquid nitrogen vapor phase. Purity and quantity of every magnetically sorted T cell population were checked by analytical flow cytometry. Each sorted fraction had its genomic DNA isolated and then quantified by UV absorbance on a Nanodrop 2000c. Results and caveats for the whole study, not just this receptor: Based on pairwise subsampling, the degree of clonotype sharing among donors was expected to be affected by sequencing depth. Larger estimated clonotype richness was generally found for naive subsets than for memory subsets. When several donors were compared, the shared fraction of clonotypes was around 5% for naive CD4, about 4% for naive CD8, 2.3% for memory CD4, and 0.35% to 0.5% for memory CD8. The small number of donors limited the genetic and exposure-history diversity represented. Sampling was restricted to blood, and TCR repertoires in tissue are likely to differ from TCR repertoires in blood. Compared with non-shared clonotypes, clonotypes shared by all four sorted-subset donors had higher generation probabilities. Even with the large sequencing depth, rarefaction of the sorted-subset datasets indicated that sequencing was incomplete.

The sequenced material came from naive CD8+ T cells sorted from blood. The cell subset or site label, read with the paper, signifies: CD45RA+CCR7+. The TCR was taken from a young man in good health.

CDR3 protein: CASSYLGLAHEQYF. The nucleotides read TGTGCCAGCAGTTATCTGGGACTAGCCCACGAGCAGTACTTC. The sequence joins TRBV6-5 to TRBJ2-7, with 9 bases in between that match TRBD2. Trimming accounts for 3 bases at V and 5 bases at J, while the number of junction bases matched to no gene is 5. From cysteine to phenylalanine, the CDR3 is 14 amino acids long. Only the CDR3 DNA is retained, 42 bases long and in frame from the first base. The CDR1 and CDR2 encoded by the germline V gene are MNHEY and SVGAGI.